This T cell receptor beta chain was captured in a study of T cells in Graves' hyperthyroidism and ophthalmopathy (dated by TCRdb to the late 2010s). Looking at the study overall: Peripheral blood samples were taken at initial diagnosis, before any treatment was given. Following sampling, methimazole starting at 30 mg daily was given to hyperthyroidism patients, and high-dose intravenous methylprednisolone was given to ophthalmopathy patients. According to the paper, TCR Vbeta CDR3 sequencing was carried out on approximately 140 peripheral blood samples, which came from some 41 ophthalmopathy, around 74 hyperthyroidism and roughly 17 progressor patients. Prospective prediction of ophthalmopathy was tested in an independent validation cohort of fewer than 20 hyperthyroidism patients and 17 patients who later progressed to ophthalmopathy. For training and testing, the roughly 93 patients in the discovery cohort were randomly divided in a 7:3 ratio. In about 6 Graves' hyperthyroidism patients, the study also compared T-cell repertoires from thyroid tissue with T-cell repertoires from blood. To identify distinguishing TCR V-J signatures, a discovery cohort of 100 or so patients was used, comprising some 45 with Graves' ophthalmopathy and roughly 60 with stable Graves' hyperthyroidism.

A note on this clonotype: Its antigen target is currently unknown. The record has no base qualities; no much larger clone is one base away.

On the study overall, not on this receptor specifically: In validation, progression to ophthalmopathy was predicted by the model with 70.59% sensitivity and approximately 78% specificity, a median of approximately 6.5 months before onset. No statistical method was used to set the sample size in advance, and investigators knew the group allocation. Most expanded thyroid clonotypes (frequency above 0.001) were also detected in blood, a finding suggesting that blood repertoires may reflect thyroid immune responses. A model built on a 13 V-J signature distinguished ophthalmopathy from stable hyperthyroidism, reaching roughly 88% sensitivity and under 84% specificity in cross-validation and 80%/75% in testing.

A patient counted as having stable Graves' hyperthyroidism if no progression to ophthalmopathy occurred over 18 months of follow-up. Hyperthyroidism patients were aged 18 to 65 years and newly diagnosed, with disease duration of less than 2 months. Any patient with an uncontrolled infection, another autoimmune disease, pregnancy or lactation was excluded. Clinical symptoms, serum thyroxine and TRAb, thyroid ultrasound, and orbital computed tomography formed the basis for the diagnoses. Ficoll-Paque density gradient centrifugation was used to isolate PBMCs from 9.5 to 10 ml of fresh peripheral blood. Total RNA was extracted with Trizol reagent, and quality was checked on an Agilent 2100 Bioanalyzer. The TCR beta CDR3 regions were amplified from the RNA transcripts. The first round of RT-PCR for the TCR CDR3 was performed with the HTBI primer set and the Qiagen OneStep RT-PCR kit. The libraries were constructed in a second round of multiplex PCR and then size-selected and purified. Sequencing of the libraries was done on an Illumina HiSeq2000 using paired-end 100 bp reads. On the study's bioinformatics: Raw data were processed with SOAPnuke, discarding reads with adapters, uncalled bases, mean Phred below 15, or no exact constant-primer or identifier match. High-quality paired reads were merged using COPE v1.2.5, and each unique nucleotide sequence was defined as a clonotype. MiTCR v1.1 was used to align the clonotypes against IMGT TRBV, TRBD and TRBJ reference segments. The analysis was restricted to V-J combinations with a frequency above 0.0001, which together covered over 99% of the repertoires. A TCS score was defined as the ratio between F50 (clonal expansion) and ExV (chaos), using BLOSUM62-based TCRdist between CDR3 peptides within each V-J. Welch's t-statistics and random forest reduced around 510 V-J features to 13, which were used in a naive Bayes classifier (R e1071). Thyroid-blood repertoire similarity was quantified with the Morisita-Horn index. Using fastp at Q25 and MiXCR, TCRdb reprocessed the public reads and kept productive beta chains. Each entry merges the rows of one CDR3 protein and shows their most common DNA and genes. The V and J calls were determined by TCRdb, not by the authors. Recorded for this sample are 750,000 to 900,000 distinct CDR3 sequences; 35% to 45% of them occurred a single time. The ten largest clones take up about 9% of the sample.

This TCR was sampled from a young man with Graves' hyperthyroidism. What was sequenced was blood.

In nucleotides, the sequence is TGCAGCAGCAGGACCGGGACAGGCGCCTTCTATGGCTACACCTTC. Its translation reads: CSSRTGTGAFYGYTF. Recombination linked TRBV29-1 to TRBJ1-2, and 8 junctional nucleotides match TRBD1. V and J are trimmed by 8 bases and 4 bases, and the gene matches miss 15 bases of the junction. Inclusive of the bounding cysteine and phenylalanine, the CDR3 is 15 residues long. The retained sequence is limited to the CDR3, 45 bases, with the frame set at the first base. In the germline V gene, CDR1 corresponds to SQVTM and CDR2 to ANQGSEA.